A single sample gave rise to the 11 T cell receptor beta chains below, sequenced in a study of shared clonotypes between healthy human individuals. Cells designated naive CD8 were CD45RO-negative and were positively selected for CCR7, with terminally differentiated effector memory CD45RA+ cells excluded. Clones were read by immunoSEQ multiplex PCR, and TCRdb kept only the in-frame ones, dropping some. The sample has over 750,000 clones, approximately 97% seen once; the top ten hold around 0.25%. Sequencing was done on a sample of naive CD8+ T cells sorted from blood. All receptors come from a man aged 25 to 40 in good health.

The chain joins TRBV7-2 to TRBJ2-1; 11 bases agree with TRBD2. Germline V lookup: CDR1 SGHTA, CDR2 FQGNSA. V gave up 5 bases and J gave up 8 bases; unmatched junction bases: 14. The CDR3 has 17 amino acids. This CDR3 reads CASSQGLAGPLGHEQFF. The CDR3 DNA sequence: TGTGCCAGCAGCCAAGGACTAGCGGGCCCCCTGGGCCATGAGCAGTTCTTC.

This rearrangement joins TRBV7-9 to TRBJ2-1; TRBD1 is a possible D gene (6 bases). V was trimmed by 6 bases and J by 7 bases, leaving 10 bases between them. The CDR3 has 12 amino acids. Germline values: CDR1 SEHNR, CDR2 FQNEAQ (reference sequence). The CDR3 protein is CASRQGLNEQFF. The CDR3 DNA reads as TGTGCCAGCAGACAGGGTCTGAATGAGCAGTTCTTC.

This clone was seen just once. V and J are TRBV5-6 and TRBJ2-5, with 9 bases aligning to TRBD2. The CDR3 runs 17 residues. The V gene's germline CDR1 is SGHDT and CDR2 YYEEEE. V trimming: 1 base; J trimming: 5 bases; junction bases outside the gene matches: 12. The CDR3 nucleotides read TGTGCCAGCAGCTTGATGGTGGCGGGAGGGCCAGGGGAGACCCAGTACTTC. Protein sequence: CASSLMVAGGPGETQYF. The whole variable domain, remainder taken from reference TRBV5-6 and TRBJ2-5, is DAGVTQSPTHLIKTRGQQVTLRCSPKSGHDTVSWYQQALGQGPQFIFQYYEEEERQRGNFPDRFSGHQFPNYSSELNVNALLLGDSALYLCASSLMVAGGPGETQYFGPGTRLLVL.

Points on this clone: In the same sample, other DNA sequences code for this CDR3. This chain uses TRBV9 with TRBJ2-1; TRBD2 matches 14 bases. Trimming removed 4 bases from V and 6 bases from J; junction bases left unmatched: 3. Germline assignment: CDR1 SGDLS and CDR2 YYNGEE. The CDR3 length is 15 residues. CDR3 DNA sequence: TGTGCCAGCAGCCCCGGGACTAGCGGGAGCAATGAGCAGTTCTTC. It encodes CASSPGTSGSNEQFF.

J is TRBJ1-2 and V is TRBV14; D unclear. The V and J ends lost 5 bases and 0 bases respectively, with 13 bases between them. The CDR3 covers 15 residues. Germline V gene lookup returns CDR1 SGHDN and CDR2 FVKESK. The DNA of the CDR3 is TGTGCCAGCAGCTCCGTTGAGGGATCTAACTATGGCTACACCTTC. Residues: CASSSVEGSNYGYTF.

The J gene is TRBJ1-1, the V gene TRBV7-2; possibly TRBD1 for D (6 bases). The CDR3 has 15 residues. V was clipped by 1 base and J by 2 bases, with 11 bases between them. CDR1 and CDR2 (germline): SGHTA, FQGNSA. The chain's CDR3 is CASSLGAGGNTEAFF. Written as DNA, the CDR3 is TGTGCCAGCAGCTTAGGGGCGGGGGGCAACACTGAAGCTTTCTTT.

This clone was seen a handful of times. This chain links TRBV7-9 with TRBJ2-7; D is possibly TRBD1 (6 bases). CDR1 and CDR2 from the germline V gene are SEHNR and FQNEAQ (reference sequence). V lost 5 bases to trimming and J lost 2 bases, with 16 bases between them. This CDR3 contains 15 residues. CDR3 DNA sequence: TGTGCCAGCAGCCGAGATCCGAGACAGGCCTACGAGCAGTACTTC. Protein sequence: CASSRDPRQAYEQYF.

This sequence joins TRBV27 and TRBJ2-7, with 8 bases aligning to TRBD1. The germline gives CDR1 MNHEY, CDR2 SMNVEV (reference sequence). V was pared by 8 bases and J by 4 bases, with 13 bases of the junction left unmatched. This CDR3 is 15 amino acids long. CDR3 bases: TGTGCCAGCTCATCCTCCGGGACAGGTGGGTACGAGCAGTACTTC. Amino acids: CASSSSGTGGYEQYF.

The gene calls are TRBV4-3 and TRBJ2-7; TRBD2 matches 9 bases. CDR1 and CDR2 (germline): LGHNA, YSLEER. CDR3 size: 17 residues. V lost 3 bases and J lost 3; bases outside the gene matches: 12. CDR3 loop: CASSQFPSTSGHYEQYF. The DNA for the CDR3 is TGCGCCAGCAGCCAGTTTCCTTCGACTAGCGGCCACTACGAGCAGTACTTC.

The chain couples TRBV27 to TRBJ1-1; D not certain. V gave up 4 bases and J gave up 1 base, with 7 bases separating them. The CDR3 contains 13 residues. Germline lookup yields CDR1 MNHEY and CDR2 SMNVEV (reference sequence). The CDR3 DNA sequence: TGTGCCAGCAGTTGGGCTAGGAACACTGAAGCTTTCTTT. As protein: CASSWARNTEAFF.

J is TRBJ2-7 and V is TRBV9; 10 positions match TRBD1. The V and J ends lost 4 bases and 3 bases, in that order; junction bases with no gene match: 10. Germline V lookup: CDR1 SGDLS, CDR2 YYNGEE. This CDR3 is 16 amino acids long. The CDR3, as DNA: TGTGCCAGCAGCTCAACCGGGACAGGGGTCCTCTACGAGCAGTACTTC. Protein sequence: CASSSTGTGVLYEQYF.